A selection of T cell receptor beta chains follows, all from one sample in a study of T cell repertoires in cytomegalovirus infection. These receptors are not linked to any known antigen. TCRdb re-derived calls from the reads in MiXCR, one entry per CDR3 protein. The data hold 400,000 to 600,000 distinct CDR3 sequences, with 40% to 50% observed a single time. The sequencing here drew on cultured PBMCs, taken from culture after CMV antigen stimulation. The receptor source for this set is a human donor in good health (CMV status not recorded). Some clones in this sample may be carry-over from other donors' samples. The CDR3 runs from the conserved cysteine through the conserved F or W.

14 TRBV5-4 CASSLVPGDEKLFF
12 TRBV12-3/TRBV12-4 CASSLARAGPTF
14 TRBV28 CASSFGTGRGGYTF
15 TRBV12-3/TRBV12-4 CASSLVGPGTGELFF
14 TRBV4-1 CASSLTSGRDTQYF
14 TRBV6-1 CASRRQGGGTEAFF
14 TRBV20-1 CSARRGASYNEQFF
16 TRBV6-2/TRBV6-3 CASSSLAGVAYNEQFF
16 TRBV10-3 CAISEFDRDSYNEQFF
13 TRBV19 CASSGGEWQPQHF
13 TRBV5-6 CASSPGNAYEQYF